This TCR beta chain was observed in a study of CD8+ T cells in alopecia areata. The study's findings and limits: Among the cells sequenced in scalp samples are also the resident alphabeta T cells of normal skin.

CDR1 and CDR2 (germline): MNHEY, SMNVEV (reference sequence). The ends lost 5 bases at V and 5 bases at J; junction bases unmatched: 3. CDR3 length: 15 amino acids. TCR sequencing used cDNA made by reverse transcription of extracted RNA. Profiled with immunoSEQ multiplex PCR; TCRdb holds only in-frame clones, not every one. The top ten clones hold about an eighth of a sample with 150,000 to 200,000 clones, less than 80% of them seen once. This clone was seen a handful of times. Its antigen is undetermined. The sequenced sample was CD8+ T cells sorted from blood, obtained at week 0. The chain recombines TRBV27 with TRBJ2-1, with TRBD2 matching over 13 bases. The clonotype was recovered from a human donor with alopecia areata. CDR3 loop: CASSPGTSGNNEQFF. CDR3 DNA sequence: TGTGCCAGCAGTCCCGGGACTAGCGGGAACAATGAGCAGTTCTTC.